This is a list of T cell receptor beta chains from one sample in a study of T cells after somatic rescue of genetic block. The table came from immunoSEQ multiplex PCR; TCRdb's copy has only in-frame clones and leaves some out. The sample holds approximately 67,000 clones; approximately 90% are singletons and the top ten take about 2.9%. Material for sequencing was peripheral blood mononuclear cells (PBMCs). These receptors all stem from a man in his forties. The CDR3 runs from the conserved cysteine through the conserved F or W. The D gene is left open where the match is weak. The listing skips clone size in some rows; elsewhere it reads once, few, many or a size class.

d_call,clone_size,v_call,j_call,cdr3_nt,cdr3_aa
TRBD1,.,TRBV5-4,TRBJ1-1,TGTGCCAGCAGCCCGCGGGACAGAACTGAAGCTTTCTTT,CASSPRDRTEAFF
TRBD1,.,TRBV7-2,TRBJ2-7,TGTGCCAGCAGCCCAAGGGGACAGATTAAGCCGGGAACCTACGAGCAGTACTTC,CASSPRGQIKPGTYEQYF
.,.,TRBV5-1,TRBJ1-1,TGCGCCAGCAGCTTCGACTTGATGAACACTGAAGCTTTCTTT,CASSFDLMNTEAFF
.,.,TRBV11-2,TRBJ2-5,TGTGCCAGCAGTACCCAGGGGAGCGCGAACGACTTC,CASSTQGSANDF
TRBD1,.,TRBV27,TRBJ1-6,TGTGCCAGCAGTTTGGGACAGGGGGTTGGGAATTCACCCCTCCACTTT,CASSLGQGVGNSPLHF
.,.,TRBV5-1,TRBJ2-3,TGCGCCAGCAGCTTGCAGGACCCGCGCACAGATACGCAGTATTTT,CASSLQDPRTDTQYF
TRBD1,.,TRBV30,TRBJ2-7,TGTGCCTGGAGTACCTGGGACAGCTCGGAGCAGTACTTC,CAWSTWDSSEQYF
.,.,TRBV19,TRBJ1-1,TGTGCCAGTAGGAACACGGGGGGAACTGAAGCTTTCTTT,CASRNTGGTEAFF
.,.,TRBV10-1,TRBJ2-3,TGCGCCAGCAGTGAACTTCTAGGCGCAGATACGCAGTATTTT,CASSELLGADTQYF
TRBD2,.,TRBV7-2,TRBJ2-7,TGTGCCAGCAGCGGTACCCCCTTAGGGACTATTCCCGAGCAGTACTTC,CASSGTPLGTIPEQYF
.,.,TRBV7-2,TRBJ2-7,TGTGCCAGCAGCTTCCAGGGAGGCTCCTACGAGCAGTACTTC,CASSFQGGSYEQYF
.,.,TRBV4-1,TRBJ2-7,TGCGCCAGCAGCCAAGATTGGAGGGGGGTCTCCTACGAGCAGTACTTC,CASSQDWRGVSYEQYF
.,medium-sized,TRBV4-1,TRBJ2-7,TGCGCCAGCAGCCCGACAGCTACCTCCTACGAGCAGTACTTC,CASSPTATSYEQYF
.,.,TRBV19,TRBJ1-4,TGTGCCAGTAGTACTTGGGGGCAACCACTGGGGACTAATGAAAAACTGTTTTTT,CASSTWGQPLGTNEKLFF
.,.,TRBV11-2,TRBJ2-2,TGTGCCAGCAGCCGTCAGCTGAACACCGGGGAGCTGTTTTTT,CASSRQLNTGELFF
TRBD2,.,TRBV11-2,TRBJ2-7,TGTGCCAGCAGCTTAGCGGGAGGTAGCTCCTACGAGCAGTACTTC,CASSLAGGSSYEQYF
.,.,TRBV7-2,TRBJ2-7,TGTGCCAGCAGCTTAATCCAATTCCTCAAGTCCGAGCAGTACTTC,CASSLIQFLKSEQYF
.,.,TRBV10-1,TRBJ1-2,TGCGCCAGCAGCGATACTCGGGAACCTTCCTATGGCTACACCTTC,CASSDTREPSYGYTF
TRBD1,once,TRBV6-1,TRBJ1-6,TGTGCCAGCAGTGAAGTGCAGGGGGCGCTTAGTAATTCACCCCTCCACTTT,CASSEVQGALSNSPLHF
TRBD1,.,TRBV5-1,TRBJ2-6,TGCGCCAGCAGCTTGCGCGGACAGGGGGTAACTGGGGCCAACGTCCTGACTTTC,CASSLRGQGVTGANVLTF
.,.,TRBV11-2,TRBJ1-2,TGTGCCAGCAGGTCCTGGGGCCATGGCTACACCTTC,CASRSWGHGYTF
.,few,TRBV28,TRBJ2-6,TGTGCCAGCAGTACCCTACGGACCGAGGGAGGAGGGGCCAACGTCCTGACTTTC,CASSTLRTEGGGANVLTF
.,many,TRBV6-1,TRBJ2-4,TGTGCCAGCAGTGGGAGCCTCGGTCTAGCCAAAAACATTCAGTACTTC,CASSGSLGLAKNIQYF
.,.,TRBV30,TRBJ1-1,TGTGCCTGGACAAAACGCGGCACTGAAGCTTTCTTT,CAWTKRGTEAFF
TRBD1,.,TRBV7-2,TRBJ1-2,TGTGCCAGCAGCTCCCAACAGGGGCGGGAGGGAGGCTACACCTTC,CASSSQQGREGGYTF
TRBD1,.,TRBV18,TRBJ2-7,TGTGCCAGCTCACGAGGGACAGGAGGAGCCTACGAGCAGTACTTC,CASSRGTGGAYEQYF
TRBD2,.,TRBV30,TRBJ2-1,TGTGCCTGGAGTCTCTCCCCCCTCCGGGGGGGCCCTTTAACTGAGCAGTTCTTC,CAWSLSPLRGGPLTEQFF
TRBD2,.,TRBV18,TRBJ2-7,TGTGCCAGCTCACCAATAACGGGGGGCTCCTACGAGCAGTACTTC,CASSPITGGSYEQYF
.,.,TRBV7-2,TRBJ2-6,TGTGCCAGCAGCTCTCCCAGGGAGACTGGGGCCAACGTCCTGACTTTC,CASSSPRETGANVLTF
.,.,TRBV9,TRBJ2-1,TGTGCCAGCAGCGTAGCTACTAGGGCTTCCTCCTACAATGAGCAGTTCTTC,CASSVATRASSYNEQFF
.,.,TRBV7-3,TRBJ2-1,TGTGCCAGCAGCTTAGGGTGGCGGGGTAACAATGAGCAGTTCTTC,CASSLGWRGNNEQFF
.,.,TRBV7-8,TRBJ2-3,TGTGCCAGCAGCCTCAGGCGGGTTAGCACAGATACGCAGTATTTT,CASSLRRVSTDTQYF
.,.,TRBV9,TRBJ2-3,TGTGCCAGCGGCGGGGCCGCCGGAGCAGATACGCAGTATTTT,CASGGAAGADTQYF
.,.,TRBV9,TRBJ1-3,TGTGCCAGCAGCGTAGAAGGCTCTGGAAACACCATATATTTT,CASSVEGSGNTIYF
.,.,TRBV21-1,TRBJ2-1,.,CASSKWGQGALYNEQFF
.,.,TRBV12-5,TRBJ2-3,TGTGCTAGTGGTTTGGTAAGGCAGGGGATCAATACGCAGTATTTT,CASGLVRQGINTQYF
.,.,TRBV6-1,TRBJ1-1,TGTGCCAGCGCCACAGCCAACACTGAAGCTTTCTTT,CASATANTEAFF
.,.,TRBV7-9,TRBJ2-7,TGTGCCAGCAGCTTAGAGGGGGGTCCTTACGAGCAGTACTTC,CASSLEGGPYEQYF
.,.,TRBV4-1,TRBJ2-5,TGCGCCAGCAGCCACAAATCAGGAGATCCAGGGACCCAGTACTTC,CASSHKSGDPGTQYF
.,.,TRBV18,TRBJ1-5,TGTGCCAGCTCACCTGCCAACAATCAGCCCCAGCATTTT,CASSPANNQPQHF
TRBD2,.,TRBV19,TRBJ2-5,TGTGCCAGTAGTGTACAGCCAAGGGAGGGGACCCAGTACTTC,CASSVQPREGTQYF
TRBD1,once,TRBV5-1,TRBJ1-3,TGCGCCAGCAGCTTGGCGGGCGGGGACAGGGGTCCCCCTCCACGGTTT,CASSLAGGDRGPPPRF
TRBD1,.,TRBV19,TRBJ2-3,TGTGCCAGTAGCCGAACTCGGACAGGGAGCCCTAGCACAGATACGCAGTATTTT,CASSRTRTGSPSTDTQYF
.,.,TRBV6-6,TRBJ1-2,TGTGCCAGCAGCCTGGGGGTCGGCTATGGCTACACCTTC,CASSLGVGYGYTF